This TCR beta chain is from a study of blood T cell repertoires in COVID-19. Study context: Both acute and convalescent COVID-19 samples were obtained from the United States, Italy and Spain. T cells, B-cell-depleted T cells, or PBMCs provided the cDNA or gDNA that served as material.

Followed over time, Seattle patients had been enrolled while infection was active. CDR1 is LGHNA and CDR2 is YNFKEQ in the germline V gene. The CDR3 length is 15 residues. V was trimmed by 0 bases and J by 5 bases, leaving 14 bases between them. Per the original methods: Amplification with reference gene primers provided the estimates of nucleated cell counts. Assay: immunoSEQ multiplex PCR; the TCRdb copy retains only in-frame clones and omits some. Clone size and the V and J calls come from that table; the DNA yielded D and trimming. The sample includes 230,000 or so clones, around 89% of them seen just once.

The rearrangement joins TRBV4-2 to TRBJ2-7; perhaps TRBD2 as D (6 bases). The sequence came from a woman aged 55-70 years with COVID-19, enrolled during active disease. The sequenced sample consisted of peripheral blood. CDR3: CASSQDGGLNNEQYF. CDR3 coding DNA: TGTGCCAGCAGCCAAGATGGGGGGTTGAATAACGAGCAGTACTTC.